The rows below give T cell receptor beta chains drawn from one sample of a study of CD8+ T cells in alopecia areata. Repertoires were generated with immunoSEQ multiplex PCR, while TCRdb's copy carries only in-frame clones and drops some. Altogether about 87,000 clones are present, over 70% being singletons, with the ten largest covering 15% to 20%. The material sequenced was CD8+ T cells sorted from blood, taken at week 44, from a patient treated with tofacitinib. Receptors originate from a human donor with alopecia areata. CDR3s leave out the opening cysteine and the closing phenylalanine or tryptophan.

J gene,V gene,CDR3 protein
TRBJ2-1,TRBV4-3,ASSQDRVVYNEQF
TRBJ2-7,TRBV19,ASRYRDSSSYEQY
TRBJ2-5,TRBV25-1,ASSEGQTYQETQY
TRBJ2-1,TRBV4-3,ASSQSLDNEQF
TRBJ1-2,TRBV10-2,ASSGGQATYGYT
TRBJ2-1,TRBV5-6,ASARDRVFNEQF
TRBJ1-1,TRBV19,ASSIMSRGTEAF
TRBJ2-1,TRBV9,ASSVPGGELSSYNEQF
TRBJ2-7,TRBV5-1,ASSGDRASYEQY
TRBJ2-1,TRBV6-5,ASNHPHYEQF
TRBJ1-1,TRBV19,ASSAQGFTEAF
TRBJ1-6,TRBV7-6,ASSLDTYNSPLH
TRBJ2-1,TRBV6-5,ASSPTPDYDNEQF
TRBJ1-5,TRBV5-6,ASSFQILGPQH
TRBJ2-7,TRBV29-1,SVERVSSYEQY
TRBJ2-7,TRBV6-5,ASSPGQASDEQY
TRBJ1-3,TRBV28,ASITRELSGNTIY
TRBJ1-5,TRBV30,AWSAPGGGQPQH
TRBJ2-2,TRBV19,ASTPDRGYTGELF
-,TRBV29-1,SVGLTGTYEQY
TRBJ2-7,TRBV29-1,SAGTGETYEQY
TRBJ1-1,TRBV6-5,ASSYSEGNTEAF
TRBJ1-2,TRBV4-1,ASSQDSGVSGYT
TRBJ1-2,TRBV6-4,ASSDSKGALGYT
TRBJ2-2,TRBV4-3,ASSQKAGGGTGELF
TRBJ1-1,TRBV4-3,ASSQVEGGGITEAF
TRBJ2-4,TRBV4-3,ASSQEGTGENIQY
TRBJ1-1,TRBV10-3,AISESIGNTEAF
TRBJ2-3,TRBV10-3,AISDDLGDTQY
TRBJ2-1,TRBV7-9,ASSYFRGDEQF
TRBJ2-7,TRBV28,ASSPLGADTSYEQY
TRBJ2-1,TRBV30,AWSGGGRDNEQF
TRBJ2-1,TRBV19,ASCIGQAEQF
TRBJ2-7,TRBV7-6,ASSPPGGYEQY
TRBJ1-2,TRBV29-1,SVEDGPGYT
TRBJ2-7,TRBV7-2,ASSSIRDLTHSYEQY
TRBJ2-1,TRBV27,ASRGQLNNEQF
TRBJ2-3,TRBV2,ASSDGGLAQDTQY